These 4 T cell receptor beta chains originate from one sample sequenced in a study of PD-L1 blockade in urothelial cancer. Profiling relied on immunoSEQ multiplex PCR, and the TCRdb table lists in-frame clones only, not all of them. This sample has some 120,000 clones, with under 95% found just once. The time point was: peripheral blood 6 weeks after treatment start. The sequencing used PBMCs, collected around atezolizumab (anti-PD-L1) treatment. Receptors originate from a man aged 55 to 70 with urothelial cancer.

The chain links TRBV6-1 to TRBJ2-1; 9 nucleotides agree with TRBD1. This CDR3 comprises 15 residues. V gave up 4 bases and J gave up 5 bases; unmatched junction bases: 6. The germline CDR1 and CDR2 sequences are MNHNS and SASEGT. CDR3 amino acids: CASSVRDRANNEQFF. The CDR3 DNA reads TGTGCCAGCAGTGTCCGGGACAGGGCCAACAATGAGCAGTTCTTC.

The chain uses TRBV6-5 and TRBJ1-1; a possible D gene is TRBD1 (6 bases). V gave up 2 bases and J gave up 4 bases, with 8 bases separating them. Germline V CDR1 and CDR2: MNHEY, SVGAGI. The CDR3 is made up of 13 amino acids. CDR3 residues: CASSYGGGTEAFF. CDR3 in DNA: TGTGCCAGCAGTTACGGGGGCGGCACTGAAGCTTTCTTT.

The CDR3 sequence is CASSPNAGGRHEQYF. The CDR3 DNA reads TGTGCCAGCAGCCCGAACGCGGGGGGGCGACACGAGCAGTACTTC. J is TRBJ2-7 and V is TRBV5-6, with 9 positions matching TRBD2. Trimming took 4 bases from V and 5 from J; bases not matched to a gene: 10. This CDR3 comprises 15 residues. Looked up from germline, CDR1 is SGHDT and CDR2 is YYEEEE.

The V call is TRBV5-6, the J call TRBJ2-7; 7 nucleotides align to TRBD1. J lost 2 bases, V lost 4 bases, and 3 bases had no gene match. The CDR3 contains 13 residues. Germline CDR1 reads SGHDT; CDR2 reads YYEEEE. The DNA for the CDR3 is TGTGCCAGCAGCGTCCAGGGGGCCTACGAGCAGTACTTC. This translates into CASSVQGAYEQYF.